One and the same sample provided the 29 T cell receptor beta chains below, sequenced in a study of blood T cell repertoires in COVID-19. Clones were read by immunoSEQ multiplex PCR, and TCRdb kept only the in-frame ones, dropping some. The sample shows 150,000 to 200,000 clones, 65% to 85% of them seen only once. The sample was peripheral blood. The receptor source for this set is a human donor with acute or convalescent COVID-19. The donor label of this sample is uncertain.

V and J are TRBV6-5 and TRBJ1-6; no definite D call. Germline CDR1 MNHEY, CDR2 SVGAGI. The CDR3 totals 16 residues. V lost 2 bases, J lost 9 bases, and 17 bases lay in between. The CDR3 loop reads CASSYDPGGSGSPLHF. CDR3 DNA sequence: TGTGCCAGCAGTTACGACCCCGGCGGGAGTGGTTCACCCCTCCACTTT.

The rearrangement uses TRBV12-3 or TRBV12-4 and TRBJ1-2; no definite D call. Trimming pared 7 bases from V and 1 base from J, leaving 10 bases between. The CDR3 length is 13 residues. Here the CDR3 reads CASTLGDNYGYTF. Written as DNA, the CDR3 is TGTGCCAGCACCTTGGGCGATAACTATGGCTACACCTTC.

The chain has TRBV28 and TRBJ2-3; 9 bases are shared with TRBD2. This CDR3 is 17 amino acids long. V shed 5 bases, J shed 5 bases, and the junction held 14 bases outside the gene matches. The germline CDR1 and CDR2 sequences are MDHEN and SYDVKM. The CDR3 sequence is CASSSRGRASERDTQYF. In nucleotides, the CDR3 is TGTGCCAGCAGTAGTCGCGGGAGGGCCTCAGAGAGAGATACGCAGTATTTT.

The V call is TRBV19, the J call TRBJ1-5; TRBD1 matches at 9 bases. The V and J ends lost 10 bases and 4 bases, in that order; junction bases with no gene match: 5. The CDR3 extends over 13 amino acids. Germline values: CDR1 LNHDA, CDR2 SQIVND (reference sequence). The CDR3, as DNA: TGTGCCATTGCCGGGACAGGGAATCAGCCCCAGCATTTT. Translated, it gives CAIAGTGNQPQHF.

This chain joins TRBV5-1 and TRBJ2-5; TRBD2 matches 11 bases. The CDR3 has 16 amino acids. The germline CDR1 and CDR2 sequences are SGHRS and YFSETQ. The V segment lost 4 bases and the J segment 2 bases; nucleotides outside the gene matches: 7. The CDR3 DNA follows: TGCGCCAGCAGCCCCCGACTAGCGGGGCAACAAGAGACCCAGTACTTC. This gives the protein CASSPRLAGQQETQYF.

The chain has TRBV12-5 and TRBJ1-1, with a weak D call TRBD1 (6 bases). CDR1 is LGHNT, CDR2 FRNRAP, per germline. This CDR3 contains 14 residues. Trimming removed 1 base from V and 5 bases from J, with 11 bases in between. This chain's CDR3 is CASGLARGGTEAFF. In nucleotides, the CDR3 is TGTGCTAGTGGTTTGGCCCGAGGGGGTACTGAAGCTTTCTTT.

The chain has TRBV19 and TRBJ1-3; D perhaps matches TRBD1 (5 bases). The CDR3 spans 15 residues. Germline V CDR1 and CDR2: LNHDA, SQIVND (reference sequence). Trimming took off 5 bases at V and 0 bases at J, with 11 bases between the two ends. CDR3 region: CASSLRTPSGNTIYF. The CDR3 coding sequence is TGTGCCAGTAGTCTGCGGACACCCTCTGGAAACACCATATATTTT.

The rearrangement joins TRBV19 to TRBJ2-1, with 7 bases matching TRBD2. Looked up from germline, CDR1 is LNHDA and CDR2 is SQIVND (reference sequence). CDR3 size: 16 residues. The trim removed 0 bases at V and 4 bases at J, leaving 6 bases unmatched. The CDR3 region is CASSIENSGVYNEQFF. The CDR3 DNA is TGTGCCAGTAGTATAGAGAACAGCGGGGTTTACAATGAGCAGTTCTTC. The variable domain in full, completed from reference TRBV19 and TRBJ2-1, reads DGGITQSPKYLFRKEGQNVTLSCEQNLNHDAMYWYRQDPGQGLRLIYYSQIVNDFQKGDIAEGYSVSREKKESFPLTVTSAQKNPTAFYLCASSIENSGVYNEQFFGPGTRLTVL.

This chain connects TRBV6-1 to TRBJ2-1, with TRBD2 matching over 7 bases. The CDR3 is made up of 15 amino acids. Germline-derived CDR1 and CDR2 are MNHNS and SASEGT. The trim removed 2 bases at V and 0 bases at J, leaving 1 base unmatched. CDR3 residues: CASSEIAGSYNEQFF. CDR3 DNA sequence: TGTGCCAGCAGTGAAATAGCGGGCTCCTACAATGAGCAGTTCTTC.

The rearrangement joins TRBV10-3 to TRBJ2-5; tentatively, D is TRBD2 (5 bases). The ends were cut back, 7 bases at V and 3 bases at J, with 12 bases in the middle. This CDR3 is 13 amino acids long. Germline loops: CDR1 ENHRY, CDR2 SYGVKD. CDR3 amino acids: CAITKDWEETQYF. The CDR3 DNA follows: TGTGCCATCACCAAGGACTGGGAAGAGACCCAGTACTTC.

In DNA, the CDR3 is TGCGCCAGCAGCTCCCAACAGAATCCGAACACTGAAGCTTTCTTT. Translating it yields CASSSQQNPNTEAFF. The V and J genes are TRBV5-1 and TRBJ1-1; D is unresolved. The V gene lost 3 bases and the J gene lost 1 base, with 13 bases spanning the gap. CDR3 length: 15 residues. CDR1 SGHRS and CDR2 YFSETQ come from the germline V gene.

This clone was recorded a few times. This CDR3 is CASRTRRNSPLHF. CDR3 sequence (DNA): TGTGCCAGCAGGACTAGACGGAATTCACCCCTCCACTTT. The chain uses TRBV2 and TRBJ1-6; D call uncertain. The CDR3 runs to 13 residues. The germline CDR1 and CDR2 sequences are SNHLY and FYNNEI. Trimming shortened V by 6 bases and J by 7 bases, and 10 bases separated the two germline ends. The full variable domain, with the rest looked up from reference TRBV2 and TRBJ1-6, is EPEVTQTPSHQVTQMGQEVILRCVPISNHLYFYWYRQILGQKVEFLVSFYNNEISEKSEIFDDQFSVERPDGSNFTLKIRSTKLEDSAMYFCASRTRRNSPLHFGNGTRLTVT.

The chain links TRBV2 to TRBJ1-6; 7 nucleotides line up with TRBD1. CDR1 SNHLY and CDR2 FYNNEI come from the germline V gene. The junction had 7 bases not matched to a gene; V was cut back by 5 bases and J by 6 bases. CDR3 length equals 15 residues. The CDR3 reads CASSYADRANSPLHF. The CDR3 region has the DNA TGTGCCAGCAGTTACGCCGACAGGGCTAATTCACCCCTCCACTTT.

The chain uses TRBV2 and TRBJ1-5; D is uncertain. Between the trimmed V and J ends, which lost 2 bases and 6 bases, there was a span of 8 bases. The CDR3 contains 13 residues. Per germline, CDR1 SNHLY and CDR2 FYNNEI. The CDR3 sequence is CASSESGGQPQHF. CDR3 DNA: TGTGCCAGCAGTGAATCGGGTGGTCAGCCCCAGCATTTT.

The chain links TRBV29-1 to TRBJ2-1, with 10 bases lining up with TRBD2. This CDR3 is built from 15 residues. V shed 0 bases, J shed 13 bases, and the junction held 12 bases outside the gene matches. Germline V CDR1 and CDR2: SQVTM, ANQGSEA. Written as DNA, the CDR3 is TGCAGCGTTGAAGATAGGGCTAGCGGGAGATTATATCAGTTCTTC. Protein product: CSVEDRASGRLYQFF.

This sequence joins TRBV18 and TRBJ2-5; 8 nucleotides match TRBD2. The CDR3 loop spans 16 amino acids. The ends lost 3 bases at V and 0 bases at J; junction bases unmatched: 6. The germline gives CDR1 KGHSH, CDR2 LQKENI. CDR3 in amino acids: CASSPVASGHQETQYF. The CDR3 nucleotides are TGTGCCAGCTCACCGGTGGCTAGCGGGCACCAAGAGACCCAGTACTTC.

The CDR3 spells CAIENRQGIGYGYTF. Here the CDR3 DNA reads TGTGCCATCGAAAACCGACAGGGGATAGGGTATGGCTACACCTTC. The V and J genes are TRBV19 and TRBJ1-2, with TRBD1 matching over 8 bases. The germline CDR1 and CDR2 sequences are LNHDA and SQIVND (reference sequence). This CDR3 region has 15 residues. The V segment lost 10 bases and the J segment 5 bases; nucleotides outside the gene matches: 15.

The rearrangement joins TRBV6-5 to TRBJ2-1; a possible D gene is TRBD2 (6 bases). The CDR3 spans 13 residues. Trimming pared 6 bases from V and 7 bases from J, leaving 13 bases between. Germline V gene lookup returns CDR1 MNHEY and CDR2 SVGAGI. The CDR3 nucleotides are TGTGCCAGCAGGGGCCTAGCGAGGAATGAGCAGTTCTTC. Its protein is CASRGLARNEQFF.

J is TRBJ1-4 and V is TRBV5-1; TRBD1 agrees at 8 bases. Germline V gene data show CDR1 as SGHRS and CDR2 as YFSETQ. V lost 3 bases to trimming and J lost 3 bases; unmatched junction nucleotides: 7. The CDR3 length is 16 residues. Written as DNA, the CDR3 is TGCGCCAGCAGCTCCGGACAGGGTGCCCCTAATGAAAAACTGTTTTTT. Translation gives CASSSGQGAPNEKLFF.

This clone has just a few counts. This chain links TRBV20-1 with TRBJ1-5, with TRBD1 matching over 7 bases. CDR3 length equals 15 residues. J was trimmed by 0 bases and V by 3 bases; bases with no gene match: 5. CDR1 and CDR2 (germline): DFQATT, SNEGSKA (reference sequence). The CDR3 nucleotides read TGCAGTGCTAGTCCGACAGGGTATAGCAATCAGCCCCAGCATTTT. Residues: CSASPTGYSNQPQHF.

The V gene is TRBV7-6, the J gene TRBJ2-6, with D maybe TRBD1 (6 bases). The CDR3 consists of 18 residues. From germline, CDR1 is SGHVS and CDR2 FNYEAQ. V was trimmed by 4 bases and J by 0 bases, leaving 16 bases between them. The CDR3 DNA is TGTGCCAGCAGCTACCAACAGGGTGCCAGCTCTGGGGCCAACGTCCTGACTTTC. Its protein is CASSYQQGASSGANVLTF.

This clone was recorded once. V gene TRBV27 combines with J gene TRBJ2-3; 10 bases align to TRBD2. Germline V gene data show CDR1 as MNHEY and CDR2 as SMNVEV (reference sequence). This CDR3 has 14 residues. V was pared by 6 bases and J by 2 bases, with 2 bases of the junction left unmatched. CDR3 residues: CASRSGRVTDTQYF. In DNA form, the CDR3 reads TGTGCCAGCAGAAGCGGGAGGGTCACAGATACGCAGTATTTT.

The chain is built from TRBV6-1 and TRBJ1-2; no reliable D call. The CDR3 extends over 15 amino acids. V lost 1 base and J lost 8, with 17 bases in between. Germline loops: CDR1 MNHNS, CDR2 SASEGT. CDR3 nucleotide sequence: TGTGCCAGCAGTGAAGGGGGTATAGCGATAGTAGGCTACACCTTC. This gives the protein CASSEGGIAIVGYTF.

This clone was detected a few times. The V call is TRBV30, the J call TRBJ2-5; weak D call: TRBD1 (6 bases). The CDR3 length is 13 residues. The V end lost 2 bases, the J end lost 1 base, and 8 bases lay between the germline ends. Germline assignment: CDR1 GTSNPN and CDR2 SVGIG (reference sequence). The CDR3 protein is CAWSKTGQETQYF. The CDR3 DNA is TGTGCCTGGAGTAAGACAGGCCAAGAGACCCAGTACTTC.

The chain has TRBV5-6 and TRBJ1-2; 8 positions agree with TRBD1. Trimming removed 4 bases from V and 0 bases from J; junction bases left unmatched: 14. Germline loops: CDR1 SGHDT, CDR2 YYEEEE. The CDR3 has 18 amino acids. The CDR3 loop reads CASSTGASGQATNYGYTF. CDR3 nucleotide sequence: TGTGCCAGCAGCACGGGAGCCTCGGGACAGGCGACTAACTATGGCTACACCTTC.

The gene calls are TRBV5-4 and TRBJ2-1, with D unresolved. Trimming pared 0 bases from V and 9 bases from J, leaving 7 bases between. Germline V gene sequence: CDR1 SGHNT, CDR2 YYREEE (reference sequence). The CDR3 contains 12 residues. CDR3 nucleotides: TGTGCCAGCAGCTTGGCCTTGAGTGAGCAGTTCTTC. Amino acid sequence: CASSLALSEQFF.

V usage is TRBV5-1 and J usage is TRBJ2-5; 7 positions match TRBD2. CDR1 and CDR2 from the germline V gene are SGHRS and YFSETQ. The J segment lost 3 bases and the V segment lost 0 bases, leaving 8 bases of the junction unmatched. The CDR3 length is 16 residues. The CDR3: CASSLAPSGKEETQYF. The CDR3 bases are TGCGCCAGCAGCTTGGCCCCTAGCGGCAAGGAAGAGACCCAGTACTTC. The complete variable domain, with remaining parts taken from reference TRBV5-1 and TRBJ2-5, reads KAGVTQTPRYLIKTRGQQVTLSCSPISGHRSVSWYQQTPGQGLQFLFEYFSETQRNKGNFPGRFSGRQFSNSRSEMNVSTLELGDSALYLCASSLAPSGKEETQYFGPGTRLLVL.

The CDR3 coding sequence is TGTGCCAGCTCACCGGTAGAGGGACAGGGTACAACTAATGAAAAACTGTTTTTT. Translating it yields CASSPVEGQGTTNEKLFF. This chain links TRBV18 with TRBJ1-4, with 9 bases aligning to TRBD1. The CDR3 contains 18 residues. J lost 0 bases, V lost 3 bases, and 8 bases had no gene match. Germline CDR1 is KGHSH and CDR2 is LQKENI.

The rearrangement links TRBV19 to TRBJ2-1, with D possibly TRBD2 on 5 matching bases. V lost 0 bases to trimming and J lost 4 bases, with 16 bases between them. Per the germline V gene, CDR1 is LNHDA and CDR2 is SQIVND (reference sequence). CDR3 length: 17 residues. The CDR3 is CASSIDQSGPFYNEQFF. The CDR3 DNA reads TGTGCCAGTAGTATAGATCAAAGCGGTCCTTTTTACAATGAGCAGTTCTTC.